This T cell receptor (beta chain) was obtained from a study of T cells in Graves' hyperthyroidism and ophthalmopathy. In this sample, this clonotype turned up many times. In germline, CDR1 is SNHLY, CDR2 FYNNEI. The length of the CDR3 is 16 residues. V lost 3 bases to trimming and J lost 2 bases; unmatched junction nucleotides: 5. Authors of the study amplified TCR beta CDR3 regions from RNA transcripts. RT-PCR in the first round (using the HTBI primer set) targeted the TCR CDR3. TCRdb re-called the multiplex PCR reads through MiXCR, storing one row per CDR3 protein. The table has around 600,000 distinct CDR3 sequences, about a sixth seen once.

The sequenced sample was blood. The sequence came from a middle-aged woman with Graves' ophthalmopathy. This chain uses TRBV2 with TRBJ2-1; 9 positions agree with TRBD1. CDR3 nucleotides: TGTGCCAGCAGTGATCGACAGGGGGTCGCCTACAATGAGCAGTTCTTC. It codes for CASSDRQGVAYNEQFF.